This TCR beta chain was recorded in a study of STAT3 mutations in large granular lymphocyte leukemia. Across the study: More than 30% of treated T-LGLL patients showed hematologic response to immunosuppression. Study conclusions and caveats: In T-cell large granular lymphocyte leukemia, about half of patients showed multiple immunodominant subclonotypes.

The germline V and J ends were trimmed by 5 bases and 9 bases, with 17 bases remaining between them. There are 14 residues in the CDR3. Germline V gives CDR1 MNHEY, CDR2 SVGAGI. Comment on this clone: Its antigen remains unidentified.

Produced via immunoSEQ multiplex PCR; TCRdb's table is partial and in-frame only. The data show tens of thousands of clones, with nearly 90% seen just once and 0.4% to 0.55% held by the top ten. Sequenced material: PBMCs. This clonotype originated in a human donor with T large granular lymphocyte leukemia. Some clones in this sample may be carry-over from other donors' samples. This chain uses TRBV6-5 with TRBJ2-1, with no clear D. The CDR3 region is CASSPTSSNAEQFF. Written as DNA, the CDR3 is TGTGCCAGCAGTCCGACCTCATCCAATGCTGAGCAGTTCTTC.